The 23 T cell receptor beta chains reported below all come from one sample, sequenced in a study of T cells in Graves' hyperthyroidism and ophthalmopathy. RNA transcripts were the template for amplifying TCR beta CDR3 regions. HTBI primers were the set used in a first-round RT-PCR of the TCR CDR3. TCRdb called the multiplex PCR reads again in MiXCR, with one record for every CDR3 protein. The table lists about 290,000 distinct CDR3 sequences, around 19% of them singletons. The sample comprised blood. The receptors stem from a man in his forties or fifties with Graves' ophthalmopathy.

This clonotype has at least ten counts. The rearrangement joins TRBV11-2 to TRBJ2-1; 10 nucleotides match TRBD2. The CDR3 covers 18 residues. V lost 5 bases and J lost 8; bases outside the gene matches: 18. Germline values: CDR1 SGHAT, CDR2 FQNNGV. The CDR3 is CASSAYPTSSGREDEQFF. The CDR3 region has the DNA TGTGCCAGCAGCGCCTATCCAACCTCTAGCGGGAGAGAGGATGAGCAGTTCTTC.

This clonotype has just a few counts. This sequence joins TRBV7-2 and TRBJ1-2; a weak D match, TRBD1 (5 bases). CDR3 length: 13 residues. The V end was cut by 6 bases, the J end by 2 bases, with 10 bases between. Per the germline V gene, CDR1 is SGHTA and CDR2 is FQGNSA. CDR3 coding DNA: TGTGCCAGCAGTGACAGCCCAAACTATGGCTACACCTTC. Translated: CASSDSPNYGYTF.

This clonotype has only a few counts. The J gene is TRBJ2-5, the V gene TRBV5-1, with D possibly TRBD1 on 5 matching bases. The germline V gene encodes CDR1 SGHRS and CDR2 YFSETQ. V gave up 4 bases and J gave up 5 bases, with 15 bases separating them. This CDR3 is 14 amino acids long. The CDR3 loop is CASSARQLRETQYF. CDR3 DNA sequence: TGCGCCAGCAGCGCCCGACAGTTAAGGGAGACCCAGTACTTC.

The chain joins TRBV27 to TRBJ1-2; D not certain. V lost 4 bases and J lost 7, with 16 bases in between. The germline V gene encodes CDR1 MNHEY and CDR2 SMNVEV (reference sequence). The CDR3 length is 14 residues. In DNA, the CDR3 is TGTGCCAGCAGTTCCCACCACGGGTGGGGTGGCTACACCTTC. This gives the protein CASSSHHGWGGYTF.

This clonotype was detected ten times or more. The CDR3 DNA follows: TGCGCCAGCAGCTTCGGGGGACTTAGCTCCTACAATGAGCAGTTCTTC. Its translation: CASSFGGLSSYNEQFF. V usage is TRBV5-1 and J usage is TRBJ2-1; the D gene is possibly TRBD2 (6 bases). Germline values: CDR1 SGHRS, CDR2 YFSETQ. The CDR3 covers 16 residues. V lost 2 bases and J 0 bases, leaving 12 bases between the germline ends.

As to this clonotype: A much larger clone differs by one base, so this may be a read error. The genes are TRBV28 and TRBJ2-1; D gene uncertain. The germline CDR1 and CDR2 sequences are MDHEN and SYDVKM. This CDR3 has 14 amino acids. With 6 bases removed from V and 5 bases from J, the gap between germline ends came to 14 bases. Here the CDR3 reads CASSRGGTNNEQFF. CDR3 DNA: TGTGCCAGCAGCCGCGGTGGAACCAACAATGAGCAGTTCTTC.

This clonotype was recorded many times. A read error may explain this, as a much larger clone is one base away. The chain recombines TRBV7-3 with TRBJ2-1; 11 bases agree with TRBD2. Germline CDR1 is SGHTA and CDR2 is FQGTGA. This CDR3 comprises 15 residues. V shed 1 base and J 6 bases; nucleotides not matched to a gene: 2. This CDR3 reads CASSLIAGGPNEQFF. The CDR3 region has the DNA TGTGCCAGCAGCTTAATAGCGGGAGGGCCCAATGAGCAGTTCTTC.

This rearrangement joins TRBV20-1 to TRBJ1-5; no reliable D call. Germline V CDR1 and CDR2: DFQATT, SNEGSKA (reference sequence). V lost 1 base to trimming and J lost 7 bases, with 14 bases between them. This CDR3 contains 14 residues. The CDR3 bases are TGCAGTGCTAGAGCGACGGACTGGAGGCAGCCCCAGCATTTT. It yields the protein CSARATDWRQPQHF.

This clonotype has at least ten counts. V gene TRBV12-3 or TRBV12-4 combines with J gene TRBJ2-7; 16 bases align to TRBD2. The CDR3 has 16 residues. The junction had 4 bases not matched to a gene; V was cut back by 4 bases and J by 4 bases. CDR3 loop: CASSSGLAGGMYEQYF. CDR3 DNA sequence: TGTGCCAGCAGTTCGGGACTAGCGGGAGGGATGTACGAGCAGTACTTC.

This clonotype was detected only a few times. This chain joins TRBV7-8 and TRBJ2-7; D is unresolved. V dropped 1 base and J dropped 2 bases, with 12 bases sitting between them. Germline lookup yields CDR1 SGHVS and CDR2 FQNEAQ. The CDR3 loop spans 15 amino acids. CDR3 nucleotide sequence: TGTGCCAGCAGCTTAGTTGGGTTTCCGACCTACGAGCAGTACTTC. The encoded protein is CASSLVGFPTYEQYF.

The chain carries TRBV2 and TRBJ2-2, with 8 bases that match TRBD2. Per germline, CDR1 SNHLY and CDR2 FYNNEI. The CDR3 totals 14 residues. Losses at the gene ends were 11 bases for V and 3 bases for J; bases not matched to a gene: 8. This chain's CDR3 is CALTGGLDTGELFF. CDR3 DNA sequence: TGTGCCCTAACGGGAGGGTTGGACACCGGGGAGCTGTTTTTT.

At least ten counts were recorded for this clonotype. The chain is built from TRBV5-1 and TRBJ2-7; maybe TRBD1 (5 bases). Germline loops: CDR1 SGHRS, CDR2 YFSETQ. The CDR3 runs 16 residues. V shed 0 bases and J shed 2 bases, with 15 bases lying between them. The CDR3 spells CASSLGGRTSTYEQYF. CDR3 nucleotides: TGCGCCAGCAGCTTGGGGGGTAGGACAAGTACCTACGAGCAGTACTTC.

This clonotype was recorded many times. This sequence joins TRBV12-3 or TRBV12-4 and TRBJ2-5; TRBD1 is a possible D gene (6 bases). The CDR3 is 15 amino acids. The V gene lost 0 bases and the J gene lost 4 bases, with 12 bases spanning the gap. DNA for the CDR3: TGTGCCAGCAGTTTAGCGTCCGGGACAACAGAGACCCAGTACTTC. Its protein product is CASSLASGTTETQYF.

The rearrangement links TRBV6-1 to TRBJ1-2; no clear D. Germline V lookup: CDR1 MNHNS, CDR2 SASEGT. CDR3 length equals 11 residues. The ends were cut back, 5 bases at V and 7 bases at J, with 8 bases in the middle. CDR3 DNA: TGTGCCAGCAGTTTGGGTGGTGGCTACACCTTC. It codes for CASSLGGGYTF.

This clonotype was found many times. Here the CDR3 reads CASSIGSGRTYEQYF. The CDR3 DNA reads as TGTGCCAGTAGTATCGGTAGCGGGAGGACCTACGAGCAGTACTTC. V gene TRBV19 combines with J gene TRBJ2-7, with 10 bases aligning to TRBD2. The CDR3 consists of 15 residues. Germline V gives CDR1 LNHDA, CDR2 SQIVND (reference sequence). Trimming removed 3 bases from V and 2 bases from J; junction bases left unmatched: 4.

This clonotype has more than one count but fewer than ten. The CDR3 DNA reads as TGTGCCAGTAGCGAACCAGTCCTCAAGACAGGGAGGGTCAATGAGCAGTTCTTC. This translates into CASSEPVLKTGRVNEQFF. The rearrangement uses TRBV19 and TRBJ2-1; the D call may be TRBD1 or TRBD2 (7 bases each). Germline lookup yields CDR1 LNHDA and CDR2 SQIVND (reference sequence). V dropped 6 bases and J dropped 6 bases, with 27 bases sitting between them. This CDR3 is 18 amino acids long. The full variable domain, its missing parts supplied by reference TRBV19 and TRBJ2-1, is DGGITQSPKYLFRKEGQNVTLSCEQNLNHDAMYWYRQDPGQGLRLIYYSQIVNDFQKGDIAEGYSVSREKKESFPLTVTSAQKNPTAFYLCASSEPVLKTGRVNEQFFGPGTRLTVL.

This clonotype was seen a few times. V gene TRBV20-1 combines with J gene TRBJ2-3, with 8 bases matching TRBD2. Trimming at V came to 5 bases and at J to 4 bases, leaving 11 bases not matched to a gene. Germline V lookup: CDR1 DFQATT, CDR2 SNEGSKA (reference sequence). CDR3 length: 15 amino acids. The CDR3: CSASGTRQGADTQYF. In DNA form, the CDR3 reads TGCAGTGCTTCCGGGACTAGGCAGGGCGCAGATACGCAGTATTTT.

In its sample, this clonotype was seen a few times. The rearrangement links TRBV5-1 to TRBJ2-1, with 13 bases aligning to TRBD2. The germline gives CDR1 SGHRS, CDR2 YFSETQ. With V trimmed by 4 bases and J by 5 bases, 15 bases remained unmatched. The CDR3 extends over 19 amino acids. The DNA of the CDR3 is TGCGCCAGCAGCACACCACGGACTAGCGGGAGAGCTCCTCACAATGAGCAGTTCTTC. This sequence encodes CASSTPRTSGRAPHNEQFF.

The chain uses TRBV6-2 or TRBV6-3 and TRBJ1-5; D uncertain. The CDR3 has 15 amino acids. With 0 bases removed from V and 2 bases from J, the gap between germline ends came to 8 bases. Germline lookup yields CDR1 MNHEY and CDR2 SVGEGT. For the CDR3, the DNA is TGTGCCAGCAGTTACTCGGTGCAGGGCAATCAGCCCCAGCATTTT. This gives the protein CASSYSVQGNQPQHF.

The chain has TRBV14 and TRBJ2-1; 8 nucleotides align to TRBD1. The CDR3 runs to 15 residues. Germline CDR1 is SGHDN and CDR2 is FVKESK. V lost 4 bases to trimming and J lost 3 bases; unmatched junction nucleotides: 5. CDR3 in DNA: TGTGCCAGCAGCCGGCAGGGGGCGAACTACAATGAGCAGTTCTTC. It is translated as CASSRQGANYNEQFF.

The V gene is TRBV7-9, the J gene TRBJ1-2, with D hard to call. Trimming took off 2 bases at V and 2 bases at J, with 9 bases between the two ends. The germline CDR1 and CDR2 sequences are SEHNR and FQNEAQ (reference sequence). This CDR3 comprises 14 residues. CDR3 residues: CASSLSQANYGYTF. DNA for the CDR3: TGTGCCAGCAGCTTATCTCAAGCCAACTATGGCTACACCTTC.

This clonotype was found a few times. The genes are TRBV25-1 and TRBJ2-5; maybe TRBD2 (5 bases). The germline V gene has CDR1 MGHDK and CDR2 SYGVNS. This CDR3 region has 11 residues. V lost 8 bases and J lost 5, with 9 bases in between. CDR3 amino acids: CASLRRETQYF. The CDR3 nucleotides read TGTGCCAGCCTTAGGAGGGAGACCCAGTACTTC.

This chain connects TRBV20-1 to TRBJ2-1; 16 bases map to TRBD2. The V and J ends lost 5 bases and 14 bases, in that order; junction bases with no gene match: 9. This CDR3 spans 14 amino acids. Germline V gene data show CDR1 as DFQATT and CDR2 as SNEGSKA (reference sequence). CDR3 nucleotide sequence: TGCAGTGCTCACAGTCCCGGGACTAGCGGGAGGGAGTTCTTC. Translating it yields CSAHSPGTSGREFF.